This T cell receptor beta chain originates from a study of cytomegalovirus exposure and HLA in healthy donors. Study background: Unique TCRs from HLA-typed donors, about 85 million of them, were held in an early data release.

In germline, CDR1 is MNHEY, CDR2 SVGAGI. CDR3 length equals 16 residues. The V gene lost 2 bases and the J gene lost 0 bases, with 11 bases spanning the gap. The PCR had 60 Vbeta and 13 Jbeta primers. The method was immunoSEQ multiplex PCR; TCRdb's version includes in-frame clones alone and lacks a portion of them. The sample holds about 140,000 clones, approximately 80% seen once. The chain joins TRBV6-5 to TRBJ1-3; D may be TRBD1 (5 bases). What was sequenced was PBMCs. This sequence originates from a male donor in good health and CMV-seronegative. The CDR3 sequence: CASSYGGALSGNTIYF. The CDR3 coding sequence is TGTGCCAGCAGTTACGGAGGGGCACTCTCTGGAAACACCATATATTTT.